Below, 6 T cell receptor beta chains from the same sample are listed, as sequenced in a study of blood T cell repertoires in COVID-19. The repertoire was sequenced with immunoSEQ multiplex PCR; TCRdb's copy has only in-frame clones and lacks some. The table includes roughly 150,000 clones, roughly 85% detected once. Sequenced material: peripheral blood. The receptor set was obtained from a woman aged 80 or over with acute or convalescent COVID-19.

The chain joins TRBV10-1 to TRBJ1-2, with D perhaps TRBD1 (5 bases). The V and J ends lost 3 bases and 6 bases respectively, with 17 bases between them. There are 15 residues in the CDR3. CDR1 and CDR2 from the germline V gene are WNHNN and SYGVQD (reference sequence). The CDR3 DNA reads TGCGCCAGCAGTGATGCCAGGGCGGACATGGATGGCTACACCTTC. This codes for CASSDARADMDGYTF.

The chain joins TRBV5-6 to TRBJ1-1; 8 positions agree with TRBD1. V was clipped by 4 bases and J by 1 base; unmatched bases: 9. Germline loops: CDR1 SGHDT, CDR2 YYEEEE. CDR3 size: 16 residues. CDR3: CASSPHAGGWNTEAFF. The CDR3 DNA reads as TGTGCCAGCAGCCCGCACGCAGGGGGCTGGAACACTGAAGCTTTCTTT.

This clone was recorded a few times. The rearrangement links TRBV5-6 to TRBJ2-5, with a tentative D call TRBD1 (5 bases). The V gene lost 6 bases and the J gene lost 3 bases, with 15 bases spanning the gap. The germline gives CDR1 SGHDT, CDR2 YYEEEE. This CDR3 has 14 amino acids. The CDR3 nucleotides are TGTGCCAGCACCATGACCCGCAGGGAAGAGACCCAGTACTTC. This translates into CASTMTRREETQYF.

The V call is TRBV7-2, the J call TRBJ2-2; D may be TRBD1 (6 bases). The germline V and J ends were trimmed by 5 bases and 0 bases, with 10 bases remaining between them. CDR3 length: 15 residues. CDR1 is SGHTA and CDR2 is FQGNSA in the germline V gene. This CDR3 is CASSLRGTNTGELFF. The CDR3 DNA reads TGTGCCAGCAGCCTGAGGGGGACGAACACCGGGGAGCTGTTTTTT.

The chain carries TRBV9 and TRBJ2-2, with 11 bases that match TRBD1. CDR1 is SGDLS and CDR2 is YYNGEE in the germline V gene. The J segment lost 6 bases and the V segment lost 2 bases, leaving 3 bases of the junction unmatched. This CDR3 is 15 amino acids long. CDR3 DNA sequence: TGTGCCAGCAGCGTGACGGGACAGGGGGCCGGGGAGCTGTTTTTT. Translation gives CASSVTGQGAGELFF. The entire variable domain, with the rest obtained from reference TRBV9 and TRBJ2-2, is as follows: DSGVTQTPKHLITATGQRVTLRCSPRSGDLSVYWYQQSLDQGLQFLIQYYNGEERAKGNILERFSAQQFPDLHSELNLSSLELGDSALYFCASSVTGQGAGELFFGEGSRLTVL.

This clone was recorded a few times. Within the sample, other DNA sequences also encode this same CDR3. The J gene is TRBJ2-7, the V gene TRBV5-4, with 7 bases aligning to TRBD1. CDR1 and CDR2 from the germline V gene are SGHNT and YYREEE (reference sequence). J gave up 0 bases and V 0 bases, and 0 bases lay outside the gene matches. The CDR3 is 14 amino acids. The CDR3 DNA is TGTGCCAGCAGCTTGGGACAGGGCTCCTACGAGCAGTACTTC. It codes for CASSLGQGSYEQYF.